Listed here is a single T cell receptor beta chain. Every donor was a healthy person donating bone marrow. Although they were nominally healthy when sampled, donors likely had unrecorded immune exposures. Both 60 Vbeta primers and 13 Jbeta primers went into the PCR. Sequencing used immunoSEQ multiplex PCR; TCRdb keeps in-frame clones, though not all of them. The table records hundreds of thousands of clones, 70% to 90% of them present only once. The CDR3 totals 15 residues. V was trimmed by 2 bases and J by 0 bases, leaving 11 bases between them. In germline, CDR1 is SQVTM, CDR2 ANQGSEA. This entry belongs to a study of cytomegalovirus exposure and HLA in healthy donors. Across the study: Counted in an early data release were about 85 million unique TCRs from HLA-typed donors.

This clonotype was obtained from a girl aged 2-10 years in good health and CMV-seronegative. The sequencing input was PBMCs. The rearrangement uses TRBV29-1 and TRBJ1-3; perhaps TRBD1 as D (6 bases). The CDR3 loop reads CSVESGAVSGNTIYF. The CDR3 bases are TGCAGCGTTGAATCAGGGGCAGTCTCTGGAAACACCATATATTTT.